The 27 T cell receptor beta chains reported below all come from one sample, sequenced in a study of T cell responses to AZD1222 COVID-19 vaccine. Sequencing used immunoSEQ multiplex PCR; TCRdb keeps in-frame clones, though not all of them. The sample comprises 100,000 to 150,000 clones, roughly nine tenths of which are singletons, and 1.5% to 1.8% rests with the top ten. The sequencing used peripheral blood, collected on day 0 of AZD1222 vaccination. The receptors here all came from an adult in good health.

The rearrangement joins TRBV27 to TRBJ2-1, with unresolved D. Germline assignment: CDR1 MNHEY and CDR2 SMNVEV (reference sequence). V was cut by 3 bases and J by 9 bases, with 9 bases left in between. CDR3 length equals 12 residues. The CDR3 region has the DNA TGTGCCAGCAGTTTCGATCTGGGTGAGCAGTTCTTC. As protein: CASSFDLGEQFF.

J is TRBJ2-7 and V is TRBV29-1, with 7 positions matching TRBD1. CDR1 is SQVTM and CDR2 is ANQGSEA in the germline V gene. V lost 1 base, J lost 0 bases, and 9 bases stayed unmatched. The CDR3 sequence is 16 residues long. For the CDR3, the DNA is TGCAGCGTTGAAGGGGGCATAGGGGGCCTCTCCTACGAGCAGTACTTC. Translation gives CSVEGGIGGLSYEQYF.

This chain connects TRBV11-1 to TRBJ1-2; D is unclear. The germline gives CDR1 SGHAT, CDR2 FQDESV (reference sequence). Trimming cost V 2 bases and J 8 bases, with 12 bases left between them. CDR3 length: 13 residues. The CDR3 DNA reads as TGTGCCAGCAGCTTACAGGACCGTCGAGGCTACACCTTC. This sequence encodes CASSLQDRRGYTF.

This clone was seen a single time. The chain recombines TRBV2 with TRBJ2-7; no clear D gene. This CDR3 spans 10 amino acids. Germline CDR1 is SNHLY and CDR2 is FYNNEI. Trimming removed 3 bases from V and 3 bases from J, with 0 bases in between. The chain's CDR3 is CASSDYEQYF. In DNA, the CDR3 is TGTGCCAGCAGTGACTACGAGCAGTACTTC.

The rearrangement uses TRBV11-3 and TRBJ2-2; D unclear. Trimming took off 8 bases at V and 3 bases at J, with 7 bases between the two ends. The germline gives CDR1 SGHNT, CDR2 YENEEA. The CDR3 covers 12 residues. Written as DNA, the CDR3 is TGTGCCAGCTTGAGGTACACCGGGGAGCTGTTTTTT. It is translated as CASLRYTGELFF.

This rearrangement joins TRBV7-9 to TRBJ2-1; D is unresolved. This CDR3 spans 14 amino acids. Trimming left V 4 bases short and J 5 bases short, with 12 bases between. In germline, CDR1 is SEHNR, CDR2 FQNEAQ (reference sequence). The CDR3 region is CASSSFLLNNEQFF. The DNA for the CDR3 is TGTGCCAGCAGCTCTTTTCTACTTAACAATGAGCAGTTCTTC.

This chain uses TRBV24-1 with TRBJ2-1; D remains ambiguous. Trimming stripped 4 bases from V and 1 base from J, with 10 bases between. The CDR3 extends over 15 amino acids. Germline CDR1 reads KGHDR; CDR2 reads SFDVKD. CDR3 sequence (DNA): TGTGCCACCAGTGAGGCCCTAAGGTCCTACAATGAGCAGTTCTTC. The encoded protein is CATSEALRSYNEQFF.

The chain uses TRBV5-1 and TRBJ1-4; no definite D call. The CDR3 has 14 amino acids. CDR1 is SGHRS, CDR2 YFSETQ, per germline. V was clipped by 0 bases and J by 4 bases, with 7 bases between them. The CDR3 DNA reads TGCGCCAGCAGCTTGGAGGGCAGTAATGAAAAACTGTTTTTT. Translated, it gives CASSLEGSNEKLFF.

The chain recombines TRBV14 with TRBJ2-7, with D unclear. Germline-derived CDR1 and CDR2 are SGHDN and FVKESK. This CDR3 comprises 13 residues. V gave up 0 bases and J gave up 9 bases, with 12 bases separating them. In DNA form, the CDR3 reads TGTGCCAGCAGCCAAGATAAGGGTCTTTCGCAGTACTTC. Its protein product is CASSQDKGLSQYF.

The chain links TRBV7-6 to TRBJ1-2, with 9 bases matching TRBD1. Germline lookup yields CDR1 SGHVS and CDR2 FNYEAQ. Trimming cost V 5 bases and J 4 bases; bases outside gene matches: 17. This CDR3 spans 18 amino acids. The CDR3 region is CASSPGGDRAQALYGYTF. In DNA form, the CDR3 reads TGTGCCAGCAGCCCCGGGGGGGACAGGGCGCAGGCCCTCTATGGCTACACCTTC.

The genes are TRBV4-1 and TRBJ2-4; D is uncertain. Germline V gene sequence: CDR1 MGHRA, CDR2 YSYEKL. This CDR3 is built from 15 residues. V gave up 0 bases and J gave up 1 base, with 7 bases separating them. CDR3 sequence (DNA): TGCGCCAGCAGCCAAGATGGGTGGGCCAAAAACATTCAGTACTTC. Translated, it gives CASSQDGWAKNIQYF.

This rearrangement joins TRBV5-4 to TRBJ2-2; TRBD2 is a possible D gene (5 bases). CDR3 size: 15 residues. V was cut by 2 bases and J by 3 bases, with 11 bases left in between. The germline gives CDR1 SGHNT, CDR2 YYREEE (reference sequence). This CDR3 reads CASSLSLGDTGELFF. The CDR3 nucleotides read TGTGCCAGCAGCTTATCGTTGGGAGACACCGGGGAGCTGTTTTTT.

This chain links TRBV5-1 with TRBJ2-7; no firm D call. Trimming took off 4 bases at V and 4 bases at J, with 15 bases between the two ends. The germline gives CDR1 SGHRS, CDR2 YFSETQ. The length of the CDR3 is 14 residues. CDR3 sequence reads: CASSTPDDLYEQYF. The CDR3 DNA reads TGCGCCAGCAGCACACCGGACGACCTATACGAGCAGTACTTC.

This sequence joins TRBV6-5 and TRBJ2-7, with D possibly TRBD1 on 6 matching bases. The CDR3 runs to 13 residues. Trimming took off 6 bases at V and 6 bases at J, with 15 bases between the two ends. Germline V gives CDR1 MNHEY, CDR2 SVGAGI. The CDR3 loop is CASSLQGFGEQYF. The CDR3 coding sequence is TGTGCCAGCAGCCTACAGGGTTTCGGCGAGCAGTACTTC.

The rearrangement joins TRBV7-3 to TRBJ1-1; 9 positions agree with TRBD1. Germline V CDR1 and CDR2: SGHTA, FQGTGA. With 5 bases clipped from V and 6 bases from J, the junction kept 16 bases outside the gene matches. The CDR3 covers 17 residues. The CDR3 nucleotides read TGTGCCAGCAGCCACATTGCAGGGACAGGGTGGAAAGCTGAAGCTTTCTTT. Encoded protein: CASSHIAGTGWKAEAFF.

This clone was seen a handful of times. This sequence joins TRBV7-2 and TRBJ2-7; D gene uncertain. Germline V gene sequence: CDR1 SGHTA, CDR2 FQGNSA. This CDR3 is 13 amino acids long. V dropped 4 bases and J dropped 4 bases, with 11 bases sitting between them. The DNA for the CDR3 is TGTGCCAGCAGCTCGAGGACGGAGTACGAGCAGTACTTC. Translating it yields CASSSRTEYEQYF.

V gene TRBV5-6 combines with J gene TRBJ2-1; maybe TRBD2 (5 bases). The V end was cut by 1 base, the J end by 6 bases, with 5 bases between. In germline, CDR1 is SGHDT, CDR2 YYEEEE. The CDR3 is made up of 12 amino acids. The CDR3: CASSLTSNEQFF. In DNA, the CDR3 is TGTGCCAGCAGCTTGACTAGCAATGAGCAGTTCTTC.

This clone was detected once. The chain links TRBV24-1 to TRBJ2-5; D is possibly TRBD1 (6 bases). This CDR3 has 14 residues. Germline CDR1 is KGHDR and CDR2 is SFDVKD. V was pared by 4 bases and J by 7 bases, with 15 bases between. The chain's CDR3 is CATSENRDIGTQYF. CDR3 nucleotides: TGTGCCACCAGTGAAAACCGGGACATCGGGACCCAGTACTTC.

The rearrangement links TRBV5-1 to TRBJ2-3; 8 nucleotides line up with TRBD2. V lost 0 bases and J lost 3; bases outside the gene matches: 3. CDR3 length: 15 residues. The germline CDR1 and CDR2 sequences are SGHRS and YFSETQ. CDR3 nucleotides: TGCGCCAGCAGCTTGGATCGCGGGAGGACAGATACGCAGTATTTT. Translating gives CASSLDRGRTDTQYF.

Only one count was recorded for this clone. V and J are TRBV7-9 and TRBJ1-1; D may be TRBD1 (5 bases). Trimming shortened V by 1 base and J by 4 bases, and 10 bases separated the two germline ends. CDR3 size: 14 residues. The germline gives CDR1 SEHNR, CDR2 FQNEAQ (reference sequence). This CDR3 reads CASSLVQGTTEAFF. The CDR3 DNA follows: TGTGCCAGCAGCTTAGTCCAGGGAACCACTGAAGCTTTCTTT.

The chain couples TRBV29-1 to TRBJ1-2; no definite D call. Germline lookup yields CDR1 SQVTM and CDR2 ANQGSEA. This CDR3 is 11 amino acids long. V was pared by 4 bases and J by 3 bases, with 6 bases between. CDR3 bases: TGCAGCGTTGGGCGGGACTATGGCTACACCTTC. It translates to CSVGRDYGYTF.

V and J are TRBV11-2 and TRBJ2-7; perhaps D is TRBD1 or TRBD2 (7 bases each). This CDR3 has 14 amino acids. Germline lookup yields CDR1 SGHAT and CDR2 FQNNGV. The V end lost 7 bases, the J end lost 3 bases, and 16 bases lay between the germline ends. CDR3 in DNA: TGTGCCAGCACCCCAGGGGGGGCTGGCTACGAGCAGTACTTC. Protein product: CASTPGGAGYEQYF.

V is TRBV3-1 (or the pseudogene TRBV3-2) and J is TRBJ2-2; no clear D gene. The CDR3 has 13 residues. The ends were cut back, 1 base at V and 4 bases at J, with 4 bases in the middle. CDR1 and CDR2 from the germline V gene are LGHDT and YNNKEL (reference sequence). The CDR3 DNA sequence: TGTGCCAGCAGCCAAGCGCTCACCGGGGAGCTGTTTTTT. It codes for CASSQALTGELFF.

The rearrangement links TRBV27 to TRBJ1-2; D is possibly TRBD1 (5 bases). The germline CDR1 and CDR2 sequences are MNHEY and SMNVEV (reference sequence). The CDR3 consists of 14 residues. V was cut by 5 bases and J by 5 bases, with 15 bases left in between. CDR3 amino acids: CASSRGLGGYGYTF. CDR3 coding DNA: TGTGCCAGCAGTCGCGGCCTCGGGGGTTATGGCTACACCTTC.

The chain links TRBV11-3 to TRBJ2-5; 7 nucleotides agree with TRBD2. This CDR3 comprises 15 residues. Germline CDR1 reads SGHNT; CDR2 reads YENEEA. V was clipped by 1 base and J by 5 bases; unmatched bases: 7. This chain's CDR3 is CASSLVAGVSETQYF. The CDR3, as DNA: TGTGCCAGCAGCTTAGTCGCGGGAGTGAGCGAGACCCAGTACTTC.

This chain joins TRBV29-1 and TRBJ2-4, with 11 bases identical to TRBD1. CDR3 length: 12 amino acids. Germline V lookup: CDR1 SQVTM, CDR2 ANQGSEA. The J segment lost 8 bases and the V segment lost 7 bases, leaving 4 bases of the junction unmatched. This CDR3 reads CSAGQGADIQYF. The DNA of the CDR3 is TGCAGCGCCGGACAGGGGGCAGACATTCAGTACTTC. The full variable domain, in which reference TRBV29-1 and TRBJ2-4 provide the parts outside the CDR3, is SAVISQKPSRDICQRGTSLTIQCQVDSQVTMMFWYRQQPGQSLTLIATANQGSEATYESGFVIDKFPISRPNLTFSTLTVSNMSPEDSSIYLCSAGQGADIQYFGAGTRLSVL.

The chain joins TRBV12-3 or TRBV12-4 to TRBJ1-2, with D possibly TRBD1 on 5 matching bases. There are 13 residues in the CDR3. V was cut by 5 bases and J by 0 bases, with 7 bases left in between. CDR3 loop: CASSQTANYGYTF. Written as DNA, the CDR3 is TGTGCCAGCAGTCAGACAGCTAACTATGGCTACACCTTC.